This TCR beta chain was observed in a study of cytomegalovirus exposure and HLA in healthy donors. General study findings and limits: Presence/absence analyses treated sequencing depth as roughly uniform across donors.

PCR was performed using 60 Vbeta and 13 Jbeta primers. In the original processing: Later reanalysis found roughly 80 million unique TCR beta chains, 10 million to 14 million of them shared. Assay: immunoSEQ multiplex PCR; the TCRdb copy retains only in-frame clones and omits some. The V and J calls and clone size were taken over from that table, and D and trimming were inferred from the DNA. The sample holds hundreds of thousands of clones, roughly 83% seen once. To note about this clone: What it recognizes is unknown.

The sequence derives from a girl aged 5-17 years in good health and CMV-seronegative. The sample consisted of PBMCs.

CDR3 in amino acids: CASSQMDYRETFSGNTIYF. In nucleotides, the CDR3 is TGTGCCAGCAGTCAAATGGATTACAGGGAAACTTTCTCTGGAAACACCATATATTTT. The rearrangement links TRBV28 to TRBJ1-3, with a tentative D call TRBD1 (6 bases). The CDR3 totals 19 residues. Trimming shortened V by 5 bases and J by 0 bases, and 23 bases separated the two germline ends. Per the germline V gene, CDR1 is MDHEN and CDR2 is SYDVKM.